The next 27 T cell receptor beta chains were all read from a single sample in a study of vaccination effects on CD4 cells after COVID-19. Antigen-specific CD4+ T cells expanded by the ViraFEST assay with viral peptide pools were then sequenced. Isolating CD4+ T cells followed about 10 days of culture. Neither prior SARS-CoV-2 infection nor positive nucleocapsid antibodies were present in the vaccine recipients. Their antigen targets remain unknown. Data came from immunoSEQ multiplex PCR; TCRdb stores just in-frame clones and leaves some out. The data contain about 37,000 clones, about 60% of them seen just once; the ten biggest clones take up about 16%. The specimen comprised CD4+ T cells from PBMCs cultured with HCoV-OC43 spike peptides, sampled before COVID-19 vaccination. The subset was: HCoV-OC43 spike overlapping peptide pool stimulation. The source of these receptors is a human donor who received a COVID-19 vaccine.

This clone was observed a handful of times. V is TRBV4-1 and J is TRBJ1-5, with D tentatively TRBD1 (6 bases). This CDR3 contains 18 residues. V was pared by 0 bases and J by 5 bases, with 20 bases between. The germline CDR1 and CDR2 sequences are MGHRA and YSYEKL. The CDR3 loop is CASSQDLAFRRGDQPQHF. In DNA, the CDR3 is TGCGCCAGCAGCCAAGATCTAGCGTTCCGCAGGGGCGATCAGCCCCAGCATTTT.

The chain is built from TRBV6-6 and TRBJ1-3, with D possibly being TRBD1 (5 bases). The ends were cut back, 5 bases at V and 4 bases at J, with 6 bases in the middle. Germline V gene lookup returns CDR1 MNHNY and CDR2 SVGAGI (reference sequence). The CDR3 loop spans 12 amino acids. The CDR3 bases are TGTGCCAGCAGTAGGACAGGAAACACCATATATTTT. Amino acids: CASSRTGNTIYF.

V is TRBV9 and J is TRBJ2-1, with 7 bases matching TRBD2. This CDR3 is built from 17 residues. Germline loops: CDR1 SGDLS, CDR2 YYNGEE. V gave up 3 bases and J gave up 7 bases; unmatched junction bases: 16. CDR3 coding DNA: TGTGCCAGCAGCGCACCCCCTGGGCGGGAGTCGGAGAATGAGCAGTTCTTC. Amino acid sequence: CASSAPPGRESENEQFF.

This clone was found a few times. V gene TRBV11-2 combines with J gene TRBJ2-5; 8 bases are a match to TRBD2. The CDR3 has 15 amino acids. Trimming removed 1 base from V and 4 bases from J; junction bases left unmatched: 5. The germline V gene has CDR1 SGHAT and CDR2 FQNNGV. The CDR3 sequence is CASSLVAGGRETQYF. CDR3 nucleotide sequence: TGTGCCAGCAGCTTAGTTGCGGGGGGCCGAGAGACCCAGTACTTC.

This clone has more than one count but fewer than ten. J is TRBJ2-1 and V is TRBV4-1; the D is unclear. Between the trimmed V and J ends, which lost 3 bases and 8 bases, there was a span of 14 bases. The CDR3 spans 14 residues. The germline V gene encodes CDR1 MGHRA and CDR2 YSYEKL. The CDR3 sequence is CASSHYSSQYEQFF. CDR3 nucleotide sequence: TGCGCCAGCAGCCACTATTCGTCTCAATATGAGCAGTTCTTC.

This sequence joins TRBV11-2 and TRBJ1-1, with TRBD1 as a possible D gene (6 bases). The V end lost 6 bases, the J end lost 3 bases, and 20 bases lay between the germline ends. Per germline, CDR1 SGHAT and CDR2 FQNNGV. The CDR3 spans 16 residues. The CDR3 DNA sequence: TGTGCCAGCAGGCCCCTGACAGGCCCGAGGGACACTGAAGCTTTCTTT. Protein: CASRPLTGPRDTEAFF.

The J gene is TRBJ2-2, the V gene TRBV24-1, with 7 positions matching TRBD1. The trim removed 3 bases at V and 0 bases at J, leaving 9 bases unmatched. CDR1 is KGHDR, CDR2 SFDVKD, per germline. The CDR3 is 18 amino acids. CDR3 bases: TGTGCCACCAGTGATCATGGCCCCGGGACAGCGAACACCGGGGAGCTGTTTTTT. Its translation: CATSDHGPGTANTGELFF.

This clone showed up just once. The chain uses TRBV10-3 and TRBJ2-7; D is ambiguous. Germline V CDR1 and CDR2: ENHRY, SYGVKD. The CDR3 totals 14 residues. V gave up 7 bases and J gave up 2 bases, with 15 bases separating them. In nucleotides, the CDR3 is TGTGCCATCAACCCCGGGTACGTCACCTACGAGCAGTACTTC. Its protein is CAINPGYVTYEQYF.

This rearrangement joins TRBV7-6 to TRBJ2-5; 7 nucleotides align to TRBD1. There are 16 residues in the CDR3. CDR1 and CDR2 (germline): SGHVS, FNYEAQ. V dropped 5 bases and J dropped 1; count of bases not matched to a gene: 10. Here the CDR3 reads CASSRATGTFQETQYF. The CDR3 region has the DNA TGTGCCAGCAGCCGAGCGACAGGGACCTTCCAAGAGACCCAGTACTTC.

The chain recombines TRBV18 with TRBJ2-2; a weak D match, TRBD1 (6 bases). V was cut by 5 bases and J by 0 bases, with 10 bases left in between. The CDR3 loop spans 15 amino acids. The germline CDR1 and CDR2 sequences are KGHSH and LQKENI. CDR3 in DNA: TGTGCCAGCTCAGCAGGGGAGACGAACACCGGGGAGCTGTTTTTT. It yields the protein CASSAGETNTGELFF.

V gene TRBV4-1 combines with J gene TRBJ1-2; 9 positions agree with TRBD1. With V trimmed by 3 bases and J by 8 bases, 10 bases remained unmatched. The CDR3 has 15 residues. Germline V CDR1 and CDR2: MGHRA, YSYEKL. The CDR3 loop is CASSHRTGTGNGYTF. The CDR3 DNA is TGCGCCAGCAGCCATAGGACCGGGACAGGGAACGGCTACACCTTC.

This chain connects TRBV5-6 to TRBJ2-5; D is perhaps TRBD2 (6 bases). The CDR3 has 14 residues. Germline V gene lookup returns CDR1 SGHDT and CDR2 YYEEEE. The germline V and J ends were trimmed by 4 bases and 1 base, with 11 bases remaining between them. The CDR3 sequence is CASSGGVAQETQYF. As DNA, the CDR3 is TGTGCCAGCAGCGGAGGGGTTGCCCAAGAGACCCAGTACTTC.

This clone was seen only a few times. The chain couples TRBV24-1 to TRBJ1-1; D gene ambiguous. Trimming removed 7 bases from V and 0 bases from J, with 8 bases in between. The CDR3 is 13 residues long. CDR1 KGHDR and CDR2 SFDVKD come from the germline V gene. The CDR3 protein is CATRQNLNTEAFF. In nucleotides, the CDR3 is TGTGCCACCAGACAGAACTTGAACACTGAAGCTTTCTTT.

The chain links TRBV28 to TRBJ2-4; no reliable D call. V was shortened by 6 bases and J by 9 bases, with 15 bases between the two germline ends. This CDR3 is built from 13 residues. Per germline, CDR1 MDHEN and CDR2 SYDVKM. This CDR3 is CASRHERNGIQYF. In DNA form, the CDR3 reads TGTGCCAGCAGACATGAACGGAACGGCATTCAGTACTTC.

The chain is built from TRBV24-1 and TRBJ1-3, with D unclear. Germline values: CDR1 KGHDR, CDR2 SFDVKD. CDR3 length equals 12 residues. Trimming shortened V by 6 bases and J by 0 bases, and 2 bases separated the two germline ends. CDR3 residues: CATSNSGNTIYF. In nucleotides, the CDR3 is TGTGCCACCAGTAACTCTGGAAACACCATATATTTT.

The rearrangement uses TRBV25-1 and TRBJ1-3; unclear D gene. This CDR3 has 16 amino acids. Germline values: CDR1 MGHDK, CDR2 SYGVNS. V lost 6 bases and J lost 0, with 15 bases in between. This chain's CDR3 is CASSDQLESSGNTIYF. The CDR3 DNA reads TGTGCCAGCAGCGATCAACTGGAGAGCTCTGGAAACACCATATATTTT.

V usage is TRBV6-1 and J usage is TRBJ1-1; no firm D call. Germline CDR1 and CDR2: MNHNS and SASEGT. The CDR3 spans 13 residues. V lost 0 bases to trimming and J lost 3 bases, with 5 bases between them. The CDR3 region is CASSEAGHTEAFF. CDR3 sequence (DNA): TGTGCCAGCAGTGAAGCCGGACACACTGAAGCTTTCTTT.

The chain employs TRBV24-1 and TRBJ1-5; tentatively, D is TRBD1 (6 bases). V was shortened by 9 bases and J by 2 bases, with 16 bases between the two germline ends. This CDR3 comprises 15 residues. CDR1 and CDR2 (germline): KGHDR, SFDVKD. Here the CDR3 reads CATGTRGMGNQPQHF. The DNA for the CDR3 is TGTGCCACCGGCACCAGGGGAATGGGCAATCAGCCCCAGCATTTT.

The CDR3 nucleotides read TGCGCCAGCAGCTCCGATCCGGGACAGGGAAGTACGAGTGGCTACACCTTC. It translates to CASSSDPGQGSTSGYTF. The chain carries TRBV5-1 and TRBJ1-2, with 9 positions matching TRBD1. The V gene's germline CDR1 is SGHRS and CDR2 YFSETQ. With 3 bases clipped from V and 7 bases from J, the junction kept 16 bases outside the gene matches. The CDR3 is 17 amino acids.

This chain joins TRBV4-1 and TRBJ1-2; the D gene is possibly TRBD1 (5 bases). Trimming shortened V by 8 bases and J by 4 bases, and 17 bases separated the two germline ends. There are 14 residues in the CDR3. Germline loops: CDR1 MGHRA, CDR2 YSYEKL. The CDR3 reads CASRTIDSGYGYTF. CDR3 nucleotides: TGCGCCAGCCGAACCATAGACAGCGGCTATGGCTACACCTTC.

The rearrangement uses TRBV5-1 and TRBJ1-2; 9 bases map to TRBD1. CDR1 and CDR2 from the germline V gene are SGHRS and YFSETQ. Trimming at V came to 3 bases and at J to 4 bases, leaving 4 bases not matched to a gene. This CDR3 spans 14 amino acids. This chain's CDR3 is CASSYSDRGYGYTF. CDR3 sequence (DNA): TGCGCCAGCAGCTATTCGGACAGGGGCTATGGCTACACCTTC.

This chain links TRBV6-5 with TRBJ1-2; no definite D call. V was clipped by 8 bases and J by 0 bases, with 13 bases between them. Germline lookup yields CDR1 MNHEY and CDR2 SVGAGI. This CDR3 region has 14 residues. The CDR3 protein is CASHPVAANYGYTF. In nucleotides, the CDR3 is TGTGCCAGCCATCCGGTGGCAGCTAACTATGGCTACACCTTC.

V usage is TRBV15 and J usage is TRBJ2-5; D is uncertain. This CDR3 region has 15 residues. CDR1 and CDR2 from the germline V gene are LNHNV and YYDKDF (reference sequence). V lost 4 bases and J lost 7, with 19 bases in between. DNA of the CDR3: TGTGCCACCAGCAAGACCCCGACCGGGCTGGCGACCCAGTACTTC. This sequence encodes CATSKTPTGLATQYF.

The V call is TRBV3-1 (or the pseudogene TRBV3-2), the J call TRBJ1-2; D call uncertain. Germline lookup yields CDR1 LGHDT and CDR2 YNNKEL (reference sequence). Trimming removed 3 bases from V and 8 bases from J, with 13 bases in between. The CDR3 totals 13 residues. CDR3 nucleotide sequence: TGTGCCAGCAGCCATGGGCCAACTGAGGGCTACACCTTC. This translates into CASSHGPTEGYTF.

The V call is TRBV30, the J call TRBJ1-6, with 9 bases lining up with TRBD1. V was clipped by 8 bases and J by 7 bases; unmatched bases: 6. The CDR3 loop spans 13 amino acids. Per germline, CDR1 GTSNPN and CDR2 SVGIG (reference sequence). CDR3 sequence reads: CAEKDRGNSPLHF. The CDR3 DNA follows: TGTGCCGAGAAGGACAGGGGAAATTCACCCCTCCACTTT.

The chain links TRBV2 to TRBJ2-2, with a weak D call TRBD2 (6 bases). This CDR3 is built from 16 residues. Germline CDR1 SNHLY, CDR2 FYNNEI. Trimming left V 3 bases short and J 4 bases short, with 15 bases between. The CDR3 DNA sequence: TGTGCCAGCAGTGACCGGGGGTATGGGAGCACCGGGGAGCTGTTTTTT. Encoded protein: CASSDRGYGSTGELFF.

This rearrangement joins TRBV12-5 to TRBJ1-4; a weak D match, TRBD1 (6 bases). The V and J ends lost 0 bases and 8 bases respectively, with 16 bases between them. CDR3 size: 16 residues. Germline V lookup: CDR1 LGHNT, CDR2 FRNRAP. The CDR3 is CASGLVLQGFGEKLFF. CDR3 DNA sequence: TGTGCTAGTGGTTTGGTATTACAGGGATTCGGCGAAAAACTGTTTTTT.